This TCR beta chain was captured by sequencing in a study of OX40 agonist ivuxolimab in advanced cancers. CDR1 LGHNT and CDR2 FRNRAP come from the germline V gene. CDR3 size: 15 residues. Trimming pared 2 bases from V and 6 bases from J, leaving 16 bases between. Points on this clone: Its antigen is unknown.

Sequencing used immunoSEQ multiplex PCR; TCRdb keeps in-frame clones, though not all of them. The table records approximately 68,000 clones, more than 85% of them present only once. Findings and caveats of the study: The study observed clonal expansion of CD4+ and CD8+ blood T cells by week 6 at 0.1 to 3.0 mg/kg.

The sample consisted of CD4+ or CD8+ T cells sorted from blood, taken in a trial of the OX40 agonist ivuxolimab. The rearrangement links TRBV12-5 to TRBJ1-2; D is uncertain. The receptor was isolated from an adult with an advanced solid tumor such as melanoma, head and neck, liver or kidney cancer. CDR3 DNA: TGTGCTAGTGGTTTGAACCCGGGCTTAAAGGATGGCTACACCTTC. This sequence encodes CASGLNPGLKDGYTF.